The clone carrying this T cell receptor (beta chain) was seen at least ten times. This sample stems from a study of T cells after posttransplantation cyclophosphamide. Data came from immunoSEQ multiplex PCR; TCRdb stores just in-frame clones and leaves some out. The sample was found to contain more than 9,500 clones, and every one recurs. CDR3 length: 14 amino acids. V was trimmed by 2 bases and J by 1 base, leaving 7 bases between them. The germline CDR1 and CDR2 sequences are SGHNT and YYREEE (reference sequence). The sequenced sample consisted of PBMCs. The chain has TRBV5-4 and TRBJ1-3; D is undetermined. The receptor was isolated from a woman aged 40 to 50 in good health, CMV-negative, and a related stem cell transplant donor. In DNA form, the CDR3 reads TGTGCCAGCAGCTTAGGCGGATCTGGAAACACCATATATTTT. Translated, it gives CASSLGGSGNTIYF.